What follows is one T cell receptor (beta chain) and its context. Its specificity is unknown. This entry comes from a study of OX40 agonist ivuxolimab in advanced cancers. The J segment lost 4 bases and the V segment lost 6 bases, leaving 5 bases of the junction unmatched. The CDR3 is made up of 15 amino acids. CDR1 is MNHEY and CDR2 is SMNVEV in the germline V gene (reference sequence). Study-level results: Partly responding patients at 0.1-3.0 mg/kg showed some of the smallest clonal expansion. At doses 0.1 to 3.0 mg/kg, CD4+ and CD8+ clones expanded.

Enrollment shut out patients with autoimmune disease history or systemic immunosuppression. The data were produced by immunoSEQ multiplex PCR, yet TCRdb's version contains in-frame clones alone and is incomplete. The top ten clones hold approximately 1.1% of a sample with just under 65,000 clones, 86% of them seen once. The rearrangement joins TRBV27 to TRBJ2-7; 14 bases fit TRBD2. The input for sequencing was CD4+ or CD8+ T cells sorted from blood, taken in a trial of the OX40 agonist ivuxolimab. The TCR was taken from an adult with an advanced solid tumor such as melanoma, head and neck, liver or kidney cancer. The CDR3 loop reads CASSQGLAGAYEQYF. The DNA for the CDR3 is TGTGCCAGCAGCCAGGGACTAGCGGGAGCGTACGAGCAGTACTTC.